This TCR beta chain comes out of a study of T cells in Graves' hyperthyroidism and ophthalmopathy. Looking at the study overall: Initial diagnosis, before any treatment, was when peripheral blood was collected. Points from the study as a whole: Blood also contained most expanded thyroid clonotypes above 0.001. Researchers report that a 13 V-J model separated ophthalmopathy from stable hyperthyroidism.

There are a few counts of this clonotype. Its matching antigen is unknown. TCR beta CDR3 sequences were amplified from RNA transcripts. The HTBI set primed first-round TCR CDR3 RT-PCR. TCRdb recomputed calls from the multiplex PCR reads with MiXCR, one row per CDR3 protein. The table has nearly 750,000 distinct CDR3 sequences, around 40% seen once. Trimming took off 5 bases at V and 6 bases at J, with 13 bases between the two ends. The germline V gene encodes CDR1 SGHAT and CDR2 FQNNGV. The CDR3 is made up of 14 amino acids. Patients were aged 18 to 65, had disease duration under 2 months, and had newly diagnosed hyperthyroidism.

The sequenced sample was blood. The V call is TRBV11-2, the J call TRBJ1-4; D may be TRBD1 (5 bases). The source of this sequence is a woman in her 40s with Graves' hyperthyroidism. The CDR3 sequence is CASSPLRVHEKLFF. For the CDR3, the DNA is TGTGCCAGCAGCCCTCTCAGGGTGCATGAAAAACTGTTTTTT.